The clone carrying this T cell receptor beta chain was seen ten or more times. Its matching antigen is unknown. This specimen belongs to a study of human T cells and chemical hapten exposure. General study points: Controls formed significantly fewer large CDR3 similarity clusters than expanded TCRs did.

The CDR3 runs to 13 residues. Per germline, CDR1 KGHDR and CDR2 SFDVKD. V lost 0 bases and J lost 5, with 7 bases in between. As to time point: patch test 2, 6 weeks after DPC sensitization. Stated treatment: therapeutic diphenylcyclopropenone sensitization with weekly scalp DPC. One entry per CDR3 protein, called by TCRdb with MiXCR from the RACE reads. The data contain tens of thousands of distinct CDR3 sequences, 10% of them singletons. The chain uses TRBV24-1 and TRBJ2-7; D uncertain. The receptor was derived from a woman between 50 and 59 years old with alopecia areata. Some clones in this sample may be carry-over from other donors' samples. This specimen was whole blood, taken in connection with sensitization to the hapten diphenylcyclopropenone (DPC). The CDR3 nucleotides are TGTGCCACCAGTGATTTGCGGTGGGACGAGCAGTACTTC. Its translation: CATSDLRWDEQYF.